This is a list of T cell receptor beta chains from one sample in a study of blood T cell repertoires in COVID-19. Profiling relied on immunoSEQ multiplex PCR, and the TCRdb table lists in-frame clones only, not all of them. The sample comprises around 110,000 clones, less than 90% of which are singletons, and about 4% rests with the top ten. Input material: peripheral blood. Every receptor here comes from a human donor in a cohort sampled during active COVID-19. CDR3s include the opening cysteine and the closing phenylalanine or tryptophan. Each record gives: J gene, V gene, D gene, clone size, CDR3 DNA, CDR3 protein. D genes are given only for firm matches. The size entry is marked missing in some rows and otherwise reads once, few, many or a size class.

j_call: TRBJ1-4; v_call: TRBV30; d_call: -; clone_size: -; cdr3_nt: TGTGCCGGAACAGGGAAAGCTAATGAAAAACTGTTTTTT; cdr3_aa: CAGTGKANEKLFF
j_call: TRBJ1-2; v_call: TRBV7-2; d_call: TRBD1; clone_size: -; cdr3_nt: TGTGCCAGCAGCAACTCCCAGGGGGGCGGCTACACCTTC; cdr3_aa: CASSNSQGGGYTF
j_call: TRBJ1-6; v_call: TRBV6-5; d_call: TRBD1; clone_size: once; cdr3_nt: TGTGCCAGCAGGCCGGGACAGGGGGCTTCACCCCTCCACTTT; cdr3_aa: CASRPGQGASPLHF
j_call: TRBJ2-1; v_call: TRBV6-2/TRBV6-3; d_call: TRBD1; clone_size: -; cdr3_nt: TGTGCCAGCAGCTCTACCGGGCAGGGGGCAGACAATGAGCAGTTCTTC; cdr3_aa: CASSSTGQGADNEQFF
j_call: TRBJ2-3; v_call: TRBV12-5; d_call: TRBD2; clone_size: -; cdr3_nt: TGTGCTAGTGGTTTGGTACTACTAGCGGCCACAGATACGCAGTATTTT; cdr3_aa: CASGLVLLAATDTQYF
j_call: TRBJ2-2; v_call: TRBV27; d_call: TRBD1; clone_size: -; cdr3_nt: TGTGCCAGCAGTTCCCCTTCCGCCACAGGGGGATACACCGGGGAGCTGTTTTTT; cdr3_aa: CASSSPSATGGYTGELFF
j_call: TRBJ2-3; v_call: TRBV27; d_call: -; clone_size: -; cdr3_nt: TGTGCCAGCAGGAAGGGAGTCCTCACAGATACGCAGTATTTT; cdr3_aa: CASRKGVLTDTQYF
j_call: TRBJ1-2; v_call: TRBV27; d_call: -; clone_size: -; cdr3_nt: TGTGCCAGCAGTTTCAGGGATGGGCGAGGCTACACCTTC; cdr3_aa: CASSFRDGRGYTF
j_call: TRBJ2-1; v_call: TRBV5-1; d_call: -; clone_size: -; cdr3_nt: TGCGCCAGCAGCTTGATGGGGACAATGAATGAGCAGTTCTTC; cdr3_aa: CASSLMGTMNEQFF
j_call: TRBJ2-1; v_call: TRBV2; d_call: TRBD1; clone_size: -; cdr3_nt: TGTGCCGGGGCCCAGGGGGCTTGGTTGGAGCAGTTCTTC; cdr3_aa: CAGAQGAWLEQFF
j_call: TRBJ1-1; v_call: TRBV27; d_call: -; clone_size: -; cdr3_nt: TGTGCCAGCATTCTAACAGGGTCCTGGGGCACTGAAGCTTTCTTT; cdr3_aa: CASILTGSWGTEAFF
j_call: TRBJ2-5; v_call: TRBV5-6; d_call: -; clone_size: -; cdr3_nt: TGTGCCAGCAGCCCCGCAGGCCCCCTGCAAGAGACCCAGTACTTC; cdr3_aa: CASSPAGPLQETQYF
j_call: TRBJ2-3; v_call: TRBV7-2; d_call: -; clone_size: -; cdr3_nt: TGTGCCAGCAGCTTAGAGGTGGAGCACTCGCAGTATTTT; cdr3_aa: CASSLEVEHSQYF
j_call: TRBJ2-3; v_call: TRBV5-1; d_call: TRBD2; clone_size: -; cdr3_nt: TGCGCCAGCAGCTTGGAGCGGGAGGCAGATACGCAGTATTTT; cdr3_aa: CASSLEREADTQYF
j_call: TRBJ1-2; v_call: TRBV4-1; d_call: -; clone_size: -; cdr3_nt: TGCGCCAGCAGCCAAGGGTCTCAGGGAAGGAGGGCTAACTATGGCTACACCTTC; cdr3_aa: CASSQGSQGRRANYGYTF
j_call: TRBJ2-2; v_call: TRBV18; d_call: -; clone_size: -; cdr3_nt: TGTGCCAGCTCACCACGGCTAGCAGCGAACACCGGGGAGCTGTTTTTT; cdr3_aa: CASSPRLAANTGELFF
j_call: TRBJ1-4; v_call: TRBV24-1; d_call: TRBD1; clone_size: -; cdr3_nt: TGTGCCACCAGTGAAACAGGGGGAGGTGAAAAACTGTTTTTT; cdr3_aa: CATSETGGGEKLFF
j_call: TRBJ2-3; v_call: TRBV28; d_call: TRBD2; clone_size: -; cdr3_nt: TGTGCCAGCAGTCAGACTAGCGGGAAAACAGATACGCAGTATTTT; cdr3_aa: CASSQTSGKTDTQYF
j_call: TRBJ1-2; v_call: TRBV5-1; d_call: -; clone_size: -; cdr3_nt: TGCGCCAGCAGAGAGGACACTCAGGGGTATGGCTACACCTTC; cdr3_aa: CASREDTQGYGYTF
j_call: TRBJ1-1; v_call: TRBV3-1/TRBV3-2; d_call: TRBD1; clone_size: -; cdr3_nt: TGTGCCAGCAGCCCCGGGACAGGGGGGCAGTACACTGAAGCTTTCTTT; cdr3_aa: CASSPGTGGQYTEAFF
j_call: TRBJ2-7; v_call: TRBV29-1; d_call: -; clone_size: -; cdr3_nt: TGCAGCGTGCGACTCTACTACGAGCAGTACTTC; cdr3_aa: CSVRLYYEQYF
j_call: TRBJ2-1; v_call: TRBV7-3; d_call: TRBD2; clone_size: once; cdr3_nt: TGTGCCAGCAGCTCCCCGCTAGCGGGAGGAAATGAGCAGTTCTTC; cdr3_aa: CASSSPLAGGNEQFF
j_call: TRBJ2-5; v_call: TRBV6-2/TRBV6-3; d_call: -; clone_size: -; cdr3_nt: TGTGCCAGCAGTTATCACAGGGAAGAGACCCAGTACTTC; cdr3_aa: CASSYHREETQYF
j_call: TRBJ2-1; v_call: TRBV6-6; d_call: TRBD2; clone_size: -; cdr3_nt: TGTGCCAGCAGTCGATACCCGCGAGTCGGCGGGAGTGGGAATGAGCAGTTCTTC; cdr3_aa: CASSRYPRVGGSGNEQFF
j_call: TRBJ2-7; v_call: TRBV27; d_call: TRBD2; clone_size: many; cdr3_nt: TGTGCCAGCAGTTTCAGCGGGAGGAGCTACGAGCAGTACTTC; cdr3_aa: CASSFSGRSYEQYF
j_call: TRBJ1-2; v_call: TRBV7-8; d_call: TRBD1; clone_size: -; cdr3_nt: TGTGCCAGCAGCGGCGTCCGGGACAGAGAACTTGGTGACTACACCTTC; cdr3_aa: CASSGVRDRELGDYTF
j_call: TRBJ2-2; v_call: TRBV11-2; d_call: -; clone_size: -; cdr3_nt: TGTGCCAGCAGCTTAGGATCTTCCGGGTCGAGCACCGGGGAGCTGTTTTTT; cdr3_aa: CASSLGSSGSSTGELFF
j_call: TRBJ2-1; v_call: TRBV4-3; d_call: TRBD2; clone_size: -; cdr3_nt: TGCGCCAGCAGACTTTCAACGGGAGGGCCAGGCGGACATGAGCAGTTCTTC; cdr3_aa: CASRLSTGGPGGHEQFF
j_call: TRBJ1-4; v_call: TRBV21-1; d_call: -; clone_size: -; cdr3_nt: TGTGCCAGCAGCAAAATTGCCAGGGTGGAAAAACTGTTTTTT; cdr3_aa: CASSKIARVEKLFF
j_call: TRBJ2-2; v_call: TRBV29-1; d_call: TRBD2; clone_size: -; cdr3_nt: TGCAGCGCCCAAGGGCCCGGGAGGGCCAGCGGGGAGCTGTTTTTT; cdr3_aa: CSAQGPGRASGELFF
j_call: TRBJ1-2; v_call: TRBV7-9; d_call: -; clone_size: -; cdr3_nt: TGTGCCAGCAGCCTAACGATAGGAGACTACACCTTC; cdr3_aa: CASSLTIGDYTF
j_call: TRBJ2-1; v_call: TRBV7-3; d_call: TRBD2; clone_size: -; cdr3_nt: TGTGCCAGCAGCTTAGTACTAGCGGGAGTGGGTGAGCAGTTCTTC; cdr3_aa: CASSLVLAGVGEQFF
j_call: TRBJ2-7; v_call: TRBV2; d_call: TRBD1; clone_size: few; cdr3_nt: TGTGCCAGCAGCGGACAGGGGGCCTACGAGCAGTACTTC; cdr3_aa: CASSGQGAYEQYF
j_call: TRBJ1-4; v_call: TRBV19; d_call: TRBD1; clone_size: once; cdr3_nt: TGTGCCAGTAGTTCACCCCGGGGACAGGGGGCCTCCCGAGAGAAACTGTTTTTT; cdr3_aa: CASSSPRGQGASREKLFF
j_call: TRBJ1-2; v_call: TRBV7-2; d_call: -; clone_size: -; cdr3_nt: TGTGCCAGCAGCTTACAGGGCTTAGCTAACTATGGCTACACCTTC; cdr3_aa: CASSLQGLANYGYTF
j_call: TRBJ2-1; v_call: TRBV6-5; d_call: TRBD2; clone_size: once; cdr3_nt: TGTGCCAGCAGTTCTCCCGGGACTAGCAGAGGCAATGAGCAGTTCTTC; cdr3_aa: CASSSPGTSRGNEQFF
j_call: TRBJ1-2; v_call: TRBV19; d_call: TRBD1; clone_size: -; cdr3_nt: TGTGCCAGTGGAGGGACAGATCAAATCTATGGCTACACCTTC; cdr3_aa: CASGGTDQIYGYTF